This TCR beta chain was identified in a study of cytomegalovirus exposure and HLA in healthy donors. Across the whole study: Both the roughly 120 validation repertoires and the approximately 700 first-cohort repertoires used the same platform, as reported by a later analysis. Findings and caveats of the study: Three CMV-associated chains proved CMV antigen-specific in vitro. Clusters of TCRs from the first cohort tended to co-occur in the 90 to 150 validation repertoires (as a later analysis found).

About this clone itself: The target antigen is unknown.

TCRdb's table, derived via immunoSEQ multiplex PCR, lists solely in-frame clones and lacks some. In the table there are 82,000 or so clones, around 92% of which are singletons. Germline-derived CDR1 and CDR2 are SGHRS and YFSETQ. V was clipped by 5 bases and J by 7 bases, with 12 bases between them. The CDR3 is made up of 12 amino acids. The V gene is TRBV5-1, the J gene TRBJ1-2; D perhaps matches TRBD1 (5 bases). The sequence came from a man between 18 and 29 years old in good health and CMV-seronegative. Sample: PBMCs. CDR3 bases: TGCGCCAGCAGGTCAGGGAAAGTTGGCTACACCTTC. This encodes CASRSGKVGYTF.